This TCR beta chain was identified during a study of shared clonotypes between healthy human individuals. Study overall: The plates for each donor numbered three CD4 naive, three CD4 memory, two CD8 naive and one CD8 memory. Findings of the study overall: Researchers sampled blood only, noting tissue repertoires likely differ. Memory subsets had estimated richness that was generally smaller than that of naive subsets.

Turning to this clone: What it recognizes is unknown.

CDR3 size: 16 residues. J was trimmed by 6 bases and V by 0 bases; bases with no gene match: 7. Germline V CDR1 and CDR2: SGHVS, FQNEAQ. The authors split each subset's genomic DNA evenly across several immunoSEQ plates. Assay used: immunoSEQ multiplex PCR; TCRdb lists only in-frame clones, some missing. Of over 2 million clones in the sample, 90% to 95% are singletons; the top ten hold more than 0.1%. Sequenced material: naive CD4+ T cells sorted from blood. Subset reported: CD45RA+ positively selected. This TCR came from a man younger than 30 in good health. J is TRBJ2-3 and V is TRBV7-8, with 9 bases that match TRBD2. The CDR3 DNA follows: TGTGCCAGCAGCTTAGCGGGAAGCGGGGGGAGGGATACGCAGTATTTT. Its protein product is CASSLAGSGGRDTQYF.